A single sample gave rise to the 29 T cell receptor beta chains below, sequenced in a study of identical twins. Via MiXCR, TCRdb re-called the 5' RACE reads, giving one row per CDR3 protein. The sample has hundreds of thousands of distinct CDR3 sequences, around 8.6% seen once. These data also featured in a second study, about yellow fever vaccine responses in identical twins.

Source material: PBMCs. The source is a young woman in good health.

The chain recombines TRBV28 with TRBJ2-5; TRBD1 matches 7 bases. The CDR3 loop spans 14 amino acids. V lost 6 bases to trimming and J lost 4 bases; unmatched junction nucleotides: 8. The germline CDR1 and CDR2 sequences are MDHEN and SYDVKM. Here the CDR3 DNA reads TGTGCCAGCAGCCCACAGGGGATTGGAGAGACCCAGTACTTC. Its protein is CASSPQGIGETQYF.

This clonotype was detected many times. The chain joins TRBV28 to TRBJ2-1, with 15 bases fitting TRBD2. The V and J ends lost 4 bases and 7 bases, in that order; junction bases with no gene match: 14. The CDR3 length is 19 residues. The germline CDR1 and CDR2 sequences are MDHEN and SYDVKM. In DNA, the CDR3 is TGTGCCAGCAGTTCTCCCCTAGGGACTAGCGGGAGGTATGCGAATGAGCAGTTCTTC. It yields the protein CASSSPLGTSGRYANEQFF. Together with reference TRBV28 and TRBJ2-1, the CDR3 gives the full variable domain: DVKVTQSSRYLVKRTGEKVFLECVQDMDHENMFWYRQDPGLGLRLIYFSYDVKMKEKGDIPEGYSVSREKKERFSLILESASTNQTSMYLCASSSPLGTSGRYANEQFFGPGTRLTVL.

This clonotype was recorded a few times. V is TRBV18 and J is TRBJ2-1, with D unresolved. V was trimmed by 1 base and J by 8 bases, leaving 18 bases between them. This CDR3 contains 16 residues. The V gene's germline CDR1 is KGHSH and CDR2 LQKENI. CDR3 in amino acids: CASSPLPPTAADEQFF. The CDR3 coding sequence is TGTGCCAGCTCACCACTCCCACCGACCGCCGCCGATGAGCAGTTCTTC. The whole variable domain, filled in from reference TRBV18 and TRBJ2-1, reads NAGVMQNPRHLVRRRGQEARLRCSPMKGHSHVYWYRQLPEEGLKFMVYLQKENIIDESGMPKERFSAEFPKEGPSILRIQQVVRGDSAAYFCASSPLPPTAADEQFFGPGTRLTVL.

This clonotype has just a few counts. The DNA of the CDR3 is TGTGCCAGCAGCTTACAGGTTCTGGAGACCCAGTACTTC. Translating it yields CASSLQVLETQYF. The J gene is TRBJ2-5, the V gene TRBV11-1, with no clear D. The germline gives CDR1 SGHAT, CDR2 FQDESV (reference sequence). V gave up 2 bases and J gave up 5 bases, with 9 bases separating them. The CDR3 loop spans 13 amino acids.

This clonotype was detected a few times. The genes are TRBV20-1 and TRBJ2-1; D might be TRBD1 or TRBD2, each matching 5 bases. V shed 1 base and J shed 12 bases, with 25 bases lying between them. Germline-derived CDR1 and CDR2 are DFQATT and SNEGSKA (reference sequence). The CDR3 loop spans 16 amino acids. The CDR3: CSARAQPGPPGVGQFF. For the CDR3, the DNA is TGCAGTGCTAGAGCTCAGCCGGGACCTCCCGGGGTGGGGCAGTTCTTC.

On this clonotype itself: A much bigger clone sits one base away, suggesting this may be a read error. The chain couples TRBV7-2 to TRBJ1-2, with TRBD1 matching over 7 bases. With V trimmed by 8 bases and J by 0 bases, 9 bases remained unmatched. CDR3 length: 15 amino acids. In germline, CDR1 is SGHTA, CDR2 FQGNSA. The CDR3 coding sequence is TGTGCCAGCGGCAGGCCGGGACAGTCTAACTATGGCTACACCTTC. This sequence encodes CASGRPGQSNYGYTF.

The V call is TRBV4-3, the J call TRBJ2-5; TRBD1 agrees at 7 bases. This CDR3 comprises 15 residues. V trimming: 0 bases; J trimming: 1 base; junction bases outside the gene matches: 2. Germline lookup yields CDR1 LGHNA and CDR2 YSLEER. The CDR3 DNA reads TGCGCCAGCAGCCAAGAAGGGACAGCCCAAGAGACCCAGTACTTC. It translates to CASSQEGTAQETQYF.

This clonotype was counted ten times or more. V and J are TRBV27 and TRBJ2-2; 7 bases map to TRBD2. CDR3 size: 13 residues. V was clipped by 8 bases and J by 3 bases; unmatched bases: 3. The V gene's germline CDR1 is MNHEY and CDR2 SMNVEV (reference sequence). CDR3 bases: TGTGCCAGCGGCCGGGGGGACACCGGGGAGCTGTTTTTT. It yields the protein CASGRGDTGELFF.

In this sample, this clonotype turned up a few times. The rearrangement uses TRBV27 and TRBJ2-5; 14 bases map to TRBD2. The CDR3 spans 13 residues. V shed 10 bases and J 6 bases; nucleotides not matched to a gene: 4. Germline loops: CDR1 MNHEY, CDR2 SMNVEV (reference sequence). The CDR3 DNA reads as TGTGCCACCAGACTAGCGGGGGGGCAGACCCAGTACTTC. Residues: CATRLAGGQTQYF.

This chain links TRBV24-1 with TRBJ2-1, with D possibly matching TRBD2 (6 bases). The CDR3 loop spans 16 amino acids. Per the germline V gene, CDR1 is KGHDR and CDR2 is SFDVKD. V lost 3 bases, J lost 0 bases, and 11 bases lay in between. In nucleotides, the CDR3 is TGTGCCACCAGTGATGGGGACGGGAGCTCCTACAATGAGCAGTTCTTC. This translates into CATSDGDGSSYNEQFF.

This clonotype showed up just a few times. This chain links TRBV7-9 with TRBJ2-4; D call uncertain. The CDR3 is 15 amino acids. V shed 4 bases and J shed 0 bases, with 10 bases lying between them. CDR1 and CDR2 (germline): SEHNR, FQNEAQ (reference sequence). CDR3 in amino acids: CASSYALEAKNIQYF. The CDR3, as DNA: TGTGCCAGCAGCTACGCTCTCGAAGCCAAAAACATTCAGTACTTC.

This clonotype was observed at least ten times. An end of the junction differs from the germline gene, which may be a read error. The chain carries TRBV7-7 and TRBJ2-3; TRBD2 matches at 10 bases. CDR3 length equals 15 residues. From germline, CDR1 is SSHAT and CDR2 FNYEAQ (reference sequence). CDR3 in amino acids: CASSPLAGLTDTQYF. DNA for the CDR3: TGTGCTAGCAGCCCACTAGCGGGGCTTACAGATACGCAGTATTTT.

This clonotype occurred a few times. The rearrangement uses TRBV29-1 and TRBJ1-2; 8 nucleotides match TRBD1. CDR1 and CDR2 (germline): SQVTM, ANQGSEA. The CDR3 contains 15 residues. J gave up 7 bases and V 0 bases, and 10 bases lay outside the gene matches. The CDR3 spells CSVEDGSGGVSGYTF. In nucleotides, the CDR3 is TGCAGCGTTGAAGATGGGTCAGGGGGCGTCTCTGGCTACACCTTC.

This clonotype showed up just a few times. The chain combines TRBV25-1 with TRBJ2-1; TRBD2 matches 7 bases. After removal of 5 bases from V and 12 bases from J, the junction contained 7 bases not matched to a gene. Germline V CDR1 and CDR2: MGHDK, SYGVNS. The CDR3 has 12 residues. CDR3: CASSLSSGRQFF. In nucleotides, the CDR3 is TGTGCCAGCAGTCTCTCTAGCGGTAGGCAGTTCTTC. Full variable domain (missing parts from reference TRBV25-1 and TRBJ2-1): EADIYQTPRYLVIGTGKKITLECSQTMGHDKMYWYQQDPGMELHLIHYSYGVNSTEKGDLSSESTVSRIRTEHFPLTLESARPSHTSQYLCASSLSSGRQFFGPGTRLTVL.

This clonotype has only a few counts. V usage is TRBV5-6 and J usage is TRBJ2-1, with TRBD1 matching 9 bases. J lost 6 bases, V lost 7 bases, and 8 bases had no gene match. CDR1 is SGHDT and CDR2 is YYEEEE in the germline V gene. This CDR3 has 14 amino acids. The DNA of the CDR3 is TGTGCCAGCCTTCCTTGGACAGGGGTCAATGAGCAGTTCTTC. Translating gives CASLPWTGVNEQFF.

In its sample, this clonotype was seen a few times. DNA for the CDR3: TGTGCCAGCAGCTTAGAAGGCGTCGCCACCAACCGACTAGCGGGTACCTACAATGAGCAGTTCTTC. It encodes CASSLEGVATNRLAGTYNEQFF. The chain links TRBV7-6 to TRBJ2-1, with 10 bases matching TRBD2. V lost 1 base to trimming and J lost 2 bases; unmatched junction nucleotides: 20. The CDR3 sequence is 22 residues long. CDR1 is SGHVS, CDR2 FNYEAQ, per germline. The entire variable domain, with the rest obtained from reference TRBV7-6 and TRBJ2-1, is as follows: GAGVSQSPRYKVTKRGQDVALRCDPISGHVSLYWYRQALGQGPEFLTYFNYEAQQDKSGLPNDRFSAERPEGSISTLTIQRTEQRDSAMYRCASSLEGVATNRLAGTYNEQFFGPGTRLTVL.

V gene TRBV7-9 combines with J gene TRBJ2-3; TRBD2 matches at 10 bases. The germline CDR1 and CDR2 sequences are SEHNR and FQNEAQ (reference sequence). Trimming cost V 5 bases and J 3 bases; bases outside gene matches: 8. The CDR3 is 16 residues long. This CDR3 reads CASSPLSGLATDTQYF. The DNA of the CDR3 is TGTGCCAGCAGCCCTTTGTCGGGACTAGCGACAGATACGCAGTATTTT.

This clonotype has only a few counts. This sequence joins TRBV6-5 and TRBJ2-7, with TRBD1 matching over 7 bases. CDR3 length: 14 amino acids. The germline gives CDR1 MNHEY, CDR2 SVGAGI. V shed 4 bases, J shed 2 bases, and the junction held 5 bases outside the gene matches. The CDR3 here is CASSSTGTAYEQYF. The CDR3 DNA is TGTGCCAGCAGTTCCACCGGGACAGCCTACGAGCAGTACTTC.

This clonotype has only a few counts. The rearrangement links TRBV10-3 to TRBJ1-2; tentatively, D is TRBD1 (6 bases). This CDR3 contains 16 residues. Looked up from germline, CDR1 is ENHRY and CDR2 is SYGVKD. V lost 0 bases and J lost 2, with 13 bases in between. CDR3 region: CAISESPGQSNYGYTF. In DNA form, the CDR3 reads TGTGCCATCAGTGAGTCTCCGGGACAATCGAACTATGGCTACACCTTC.

The J gene is TRBJ1-5, the V gene TRBV19; perhaps TRBD1 as D (6 bases). This CDR3 has 15 residues. Germline V gene data show CDR1 as LNHDA and CDR2 as SQIVND (reference sequence). V dropped 4 bases and J dropped 4 bases, with 14 bases sitting between them. CDR3 protein: CASSKGVSVNQPQHF. As DNA, the CDR3 is TGTGCCAGTAGTAAGGGGGTTTCAGTGAATCAGCCCCAGCATTTT.

This clonotype was found many times. The chain combines TRBV5-1 with TRBJ2-1, with D tentatively TRBD1 or TRBD2 (6 bases each). Trimming took 0 bases from V and 5 from J, leaving 15 bases between them. In germline, CDR1 is SGHRS, CDR2 YFSETQ. The CDR3 extends over 16 amino acids. In nucleotides, the CDR3 is TGCGCCAGCAGCTTGGCCCGGGGGCCAGGGGACAATGAGCAGTTCTTC. It is translated as CASSLARGPGDNEQFF.

This chain uses TRBV10-3 with TRBJ2-1, with 8 bases matching TRBD2. CDR3 size: 16 residues. V shed 4 bases and J 7 bases; nucleotides not matched to a gene: 12. The germline V gene has CDR1 ENHRY and CDR2 SYGVKD. The CDR3 DNA sequence: TGTGCCATCAGTGGGGGGGCGGGAGGATCCGAAAATGAGCAGTTCTTC. It codes for CAISGGAGGSENEQFF.

The sample holds a few counts of this clonotype. The chain is built from TRBV19 and TRBJ2-4, with D maybe TRBD2 (5 bases). CDR1 and CDR2 from the germline V gene are LNHDA and SQIVND (reference sequence). V was cut by 6 bases and J by 5 bases, with 14 bases left in between. The CDR3 totals 14 residues. For the CDR3, the DNA is TGTGCCAGTAGCATTACTAGTTATGAAAACATTCAGTACTTC. Translating it yields CASSITSYENIQYF.

This clonotype was counted a few times. The chain combines TRBV20-1 with TRBJ2-7, with D possibly matching TRBD2 (6 bases). Germline assignment: CDR1 DFQATT and CDR2 SNEGSKA (reference sequence). V was pared by 3 bases and J by 0 bases, with 15 bases between. There are 15 residues in the CDR3. Here the CDR3 DNA reads TGCAGTGCTAGCCCCCTAGCGAGAAGCTCCTACGAGCAGTACTTC. Translated, it gives CSASPLARSSYEQYF.

This clonotype has a handful of counts. This chain uses TRBV12-5 with TRBJ2-7; D is unresolved. The CDR3 length is 12 residues. In germline, CDR1 is LGHNT, CDR2 FRNRAP. The V end lost 6 bases, the J end lost 6 bases, and 12 bases lay between the germline ends. CDR3: CASGLSAFEQYF. The CDR3 DNA reads as TGTGCTAGTGGCTTGAGTGCGTTCGAGCAGTACTTC. Full variable domain (outside the CDR3, taken from reference TRBV12-5 and TRBJ2-7): DARVTQTPRHKVTEMGQEVTMRCQPILGHNTVFWYRQTMMQGLELLAYFRNRAPLDDSGMPKDRFSAEMPDATLATLKIQPSEPRDSAVYFCASGLSAFEQYFGPGTRLTVT.

In its sample, this clonotype was seen many times. The chain uses TRBV15 and TRBJ2-1; 12 bases map to TRBD2. J was trimmed by 5 bases and V by 4 bases; bases with no gene match: 12. The CDR3 extends over 18 amino acids. Germline values: CDR1 LNHNV, CDR2 YYDKDF (reference sequence). The chain's CDR3 is CATSIRKRLAGEHNEQFF. CDR3 coding DNA: TGTGCCACCAGCATCCGTAAGCGACTAGCGGGAGAACACAATGAGCAGTTCTTC.

The chain couples TRBV3-1 to TRBJ2-3; TRBD1 matches 7 bases. The CDR3 covers 14 residues. From germline, CDR1 is LGHDT and CDR2 YNNKEL (reference sequence). Trimming at V came to 5 bases and at J to 5 bases, leaving 7 bases not matched to a gene. For the CDR3, the DNA is TGTGCCAGCAGCACCCGACAGGGAGAAGATACGCAGTATTTT. Translated: CASSTRQGEDTQYF.

The V gene is TRBV6-5, the J gene TRBJ1-1, with D tentatively TRBD1 (5 bases). With 0 bases removed from V and 5 bases from J, the gap between germline ends came to 22 bases. The germline V gene encodes CDR1 MNHEY and CDR2 SVGAGI. This CDR3 comprises 18 residues. CDR3: CASSYSNFVGREGTEAFF. CDR3 nucleotide sequence: TGTGCCAGCAGTTACTCTAATTTCGTCGGCAGGGAGGGGACTGAAGCTTTCTTT.

This clonotype was observed at least ten times. This chain joins TRBV7-2 and TRBJ1-1; D uncertain. V was cut by 5 bases and J by 2 bases, with 12 bases left in between. CDR3 length equals 14 residues. Looked up from germline, CDR1 is SGHTA and CDR2 is FQGNSA. The CDR3 DNA reads as TGTGCCAGCAGCGGCATGGGCACCAACACTGAAGCTTTCTTT. Protein sequence: CASSGMGTNTEAFF.